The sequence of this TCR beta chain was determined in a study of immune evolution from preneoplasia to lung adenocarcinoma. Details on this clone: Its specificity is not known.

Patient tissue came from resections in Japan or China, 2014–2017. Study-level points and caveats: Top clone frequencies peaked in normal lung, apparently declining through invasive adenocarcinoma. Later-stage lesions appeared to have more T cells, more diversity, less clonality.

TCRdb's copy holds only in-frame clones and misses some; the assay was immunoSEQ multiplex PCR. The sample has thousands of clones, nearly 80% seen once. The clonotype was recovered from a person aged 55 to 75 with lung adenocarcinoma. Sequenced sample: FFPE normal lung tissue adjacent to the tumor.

The CDR3 loop reads CASSPGQKETQYF. In nucleotides, the CDR3 is TGTGCCAGTAGCCCCGGACAGAAAGAGACCCAGTACTTC. The rearrangement links TRBV19 to TRBJ2-5, with D perhaps TRBD1 (6 bases). The CDR3 length is 13 residues. V gave up 6 bases and J gave up 3 bases, with 11 bases separating them. CDR1 is LNHDA and CDR2 is SQIVND in the germline V gene (reference sequence).